This paragraph covers one TCR beta chain sequence. Its matching antigen is unknown. Data came from immunoSEQ multiplex PCR; TCRdb stores just in-frame clones and leaves some out. Of 26,000 or so clones in the sample, about four fifths were seen once. Time point of the sample: week 23, last vaccination. The investigators gave 300 ug of mutant IDH1 20-mer peptide in each vaccine dose, together with topical imiquimod. The sample originates from a study of a mutant IDH1 vaccine in newly diagnosed glioma. The sequence was obtained from a young woman with glioma. The input for sequencing was PBMCs, taken from a glioma patient whose treatment included an IDH1 peptide vaccine.

The CDR3 nucleotides read TGTGCCAGCAGCTTGGAAATGGGCACTGAAGCTTTCTTT. The encoded protein is CASSLEMGTEAFF. The rearrangement links TRBV5-4 to TRBJ1-1; D gene ambiguous. CDR1 is SGHNT and CDR2 is YYREEE in the germline V gene (reference sequence). CDR3 length: 13 residues. V shed 0 bases and J shed 4 bases, with 7 bases lying between them.